One and the same sample provided the 6 T cell receptor beta chains below, sequenced in a study of blood T cell repertoires in COVID-19. Libraries were prepared by immunoSEQ multiplex PCR; TCRdb keeps only in-frame clonotypes and omits some of them. Here the sample spans hundreds of thousands of clones, roughly 90% being singletons. Sample: peripheral blood. Receptor source: a man between 40 and 49 years old with acute or convalescent COVID-19.

V and J are TRBV7-9 and TRBJ2-1, with TRBD2 identical over 8 bases. Trimming removed 4 bases from V and 8 bases from J; junction bases left unmatched: 7. This CDR3 spans 14 amino acids. CDR1 and CDR2 (germline): SEHNR, FQNEAQ (reference sequence). The CDR3 DNA sequence: TGTGCCAGCAGCTCGGGACTAGAGCTGGATGAGCAGTTCTTC. It is translated as CASSSGLELDEQFF.

The chain links TRBV2 to TRBJ2-6; D is perhaps TRBD1 (5 bases). There are 15 residues in the CDR3. Germline values: CDR1 SNHLY, CDR2 FYNNEI. Trimming cost V 6 bases and J 4 bases, with 13 bases left between them. The CDR3 loop reads CASRALRTGANVLTF. Here the CDR3 DNA reads TGTGCCAGCAGAGCTCTTCGGACAGGGGCCAACGTCCTGACTTTC.

The chain carries TRBV10-3 and TRBJ1-1; no definite D call. V shed 6 bases and J shed 4 bases, with 15 bases lying between them. There are 14 residues in the CDR3. Looked up from germline, CDR1 is ENHRY and CDR2 is SYGVKD. CDR3 coding DNA: TGTGCCATCAGAGGACTCGGCGAGGGCACTGAAGCTTTCTTT. Protein sequence: CAIRGLGEGTEAFF.

The chain employs TRBV10-1 and TRBJ1-3; no firm D call. There are 16 residues in the CDR3. The V and J ends lost 5 bases and 2 bases respectively, with 16 bases between them. Germline V gene lookup returns CDR1 WNHNN and CDR2 SYGVQD (reference sequence). The CDR3 DNA reads as TGCGCCAGCAGTCACTTCGCCGTCCGCACTGGAAACACCATATATTTT. Its protein product is CASSHFAVRTGNTIYF.

The rearrangement joins TRBV10-3 to TRBJ1-2; 11 bases match TRBD1. J gave up 3 bases and V 10 bases, and 4 bases lay outside the gene matches. This CDR3 is built from 13 residues. CDR1 and CDR2 (germline): ENHRY, SYGVKD. This chain's CDR3 is CATGQGADYGYTF. In nucleotides, the CDR3 is TGTGCCACCGGACAGGGGGCCGACTATGGCTACACCTTC.

This clone is a singleton in its sample. The rearrangement joins TRBV24-1 to TRBJ2-1; the D is unclear. The length of the CDR3 is 15 residues. The V end lost 3 bases, the J end lost 5 bases, and 13 bases lay between the germline ends. Germline V lookup: CDR1 KGHDR, CDR2 SFDVKD. This CDR3 reads CATSDTWQAHNEQFF. Written as DNA, the CDR3 is TGTGCCACCAGTGATACTTGGCAGGCCCACAATGAGCAGTTCTTC.